The present T cell receptor beta chain was sequenced within a study of blood T cell repertoires in COVID-19. Study overall: Acute-phase and convalescent COVID-19 samples originated in the United States, Italy and Spain.

Germline CDR1 reads SGDLS; CDR2 reads YYNGEE. The CDR3 contains 15 residues. Trimming took 3 bases from V and 10 from J; bases not matched to a gene: 13. The repertoire was sequenced with immunoSEQ multiplex PCR; TCRdb's copy has only in-frame clones and lacks some. The sample lists fewer than 200,000 clones, approximately 85% seen once, with more than 8% in the top ten. The sample was peripheral blood. This sequence originates from a woman of 80 years or more with acute or convalescent COVID-19. The chain employs TRBV9 and TRBJ2-1, with 7 bases that match TRBD1. CDR3 in amino acids: CASSARSRDRGEQFF. Written as DNA, the CDR3 is TGTGCCAGCAGCGCGCGTTCCCGGGACAGAGGAGAGCAGTTCTTC.